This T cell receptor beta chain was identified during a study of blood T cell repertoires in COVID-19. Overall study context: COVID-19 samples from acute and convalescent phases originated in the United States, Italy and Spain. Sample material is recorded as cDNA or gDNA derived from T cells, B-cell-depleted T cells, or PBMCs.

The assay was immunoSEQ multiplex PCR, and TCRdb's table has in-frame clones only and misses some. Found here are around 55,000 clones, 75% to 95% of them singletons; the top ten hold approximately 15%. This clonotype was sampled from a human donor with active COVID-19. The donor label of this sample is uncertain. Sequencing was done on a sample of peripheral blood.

The CDR3 bases are TGCGCCAGCAGCCAAGTGGAGGAGGGGGGGTACGAGCAGTACTTC. Its protein is CASSQVEEGGYEQYF. This chain joins TRBV4-1 and TRBJ2-7; D is perhaps TRBD2 (7 bases). Germline lookup yields CDR1 MGHRA and CDR2 YSYEKL. The length of the CDR3 is 15 residues. Trimming removed 1 base from V and 4 bases from J, with 14 bases in between.